This TCR beta chain originates from a study of T-cell memory formation after mild COVID-19. Study-level results: Contracting CD4+ clones lay largely in CM and EM, with CD8+ ones residing in EMRA.

V was cut by 3 bases and J by 8 bases, with 22 bases left in between. CDR3 length: 17 residues. As regards this clonotype: The antigen remains unidentified.

Each CDR3 protein gets one entry after TCRdb re-called the 5' RACE reads with MiXCR. Of about 400,000 distinct CDR3 sequences in the sample, roughly 18% are singletons; the top ten hold 20% to 25%. The sequenced sample was PBMCs or a T cell subset sorted from them (not recorded which). The rearrangement uses TRBV12-3 or TRBV12-4 and TRBJ1-4; possible D gene TRBD1, 5 bases. The sequence derives from a young man who had mild COVID-19 (a few samples of this study predate the infection). Cell type and time point are not known. The CDR3 DNA sequence: TGTGCCAGCAGTTTCCCCACGAACCGGGACCCGGGGGAAAAACTGTTTTTT. It is translated as CASSFPTNRDPGEKLFF.